The present TCR beta chain was sequenced within a study of naive and memory T cell subsets. General study findings and limits: No ground truth validated the naive and memory repertoire findings. TCR abundance followed a power law differing between naive and memory subsets. Naive repertoires, especially CD8, held a few larger clonotypes, possibly memory cells re-expressing CD45RA.

Two oligonucleotides, mixed equimolar, formed the beta constant-region primer covering TRBC1 and TRBC2. Ligated cDNA was amplified by four rounds of PCR with nested alpha and beta constant-region primers and SP2. One entry per CDR3 protein, called by TCRdb with MiXCR from the UMI-ligation and nested PCR reads. The table lists 150,000 or so distinct CDR3 sequences, 22% of them singletons. Points on this clonotype: The antigen is undetermined.

Sequencing used naive CD4+ T cells from blood. The source is a human donor in good health.

For the CDR3, the DNA is TGTGCCAGCAGCCAAACAGGGGGCCCCACTGAAGCTTTCTTT. Amino acid sequence: CASSQTGGPTEAFF. The chain combines TRBV27 with TRBJ1-1; 9 bases are shared with TRBD1. The CDR3 totals 14 residues. Germline CDR1 MNHEY, CDR2 SMNVEV (reference sequence). Losses at the gene ends were 6 bases for V and 4 bases for J; bases not matched to a gene: 6.